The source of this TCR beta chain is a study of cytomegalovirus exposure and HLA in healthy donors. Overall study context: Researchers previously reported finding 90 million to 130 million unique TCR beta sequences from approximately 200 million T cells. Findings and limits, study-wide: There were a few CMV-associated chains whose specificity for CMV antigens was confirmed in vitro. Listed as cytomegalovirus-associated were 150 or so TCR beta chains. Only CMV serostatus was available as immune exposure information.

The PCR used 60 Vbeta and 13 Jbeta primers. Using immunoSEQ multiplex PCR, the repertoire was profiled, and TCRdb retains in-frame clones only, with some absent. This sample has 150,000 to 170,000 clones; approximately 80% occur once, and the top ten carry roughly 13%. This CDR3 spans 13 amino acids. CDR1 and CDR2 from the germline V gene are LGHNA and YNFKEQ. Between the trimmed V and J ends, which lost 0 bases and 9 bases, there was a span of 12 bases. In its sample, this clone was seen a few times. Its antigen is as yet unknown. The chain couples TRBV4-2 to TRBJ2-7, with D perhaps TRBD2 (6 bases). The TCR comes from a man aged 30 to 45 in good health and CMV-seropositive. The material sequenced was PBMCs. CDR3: CASSQDQEGAQYF. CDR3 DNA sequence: TGTGCCAGCAGCCAAGATCAGGAGGGTGCGCAGTACTTC.